The 3 T cell receptor beta chains reported below all come from one sample, sequenced in a study of blood T cell repertoires in COVID-19 (dated by TCRdb to 2020 to 2021). The method was the immunoSEQ multiplex PCR assay. The source is immuneACCESS, and TCRdb retained only in-frame sequences with V and J called. Part of the clones is not carried over; for the studies checked, unresolved V genes explain less than half of this, and the remainder is unexplained. The sample table shows approximately 330,000 clones, and approximately 86% are seen once. About 4.2% of the sample is taken by the ten largest. Sequenced material: PBMCs or T cells enriched from blood (not recorded which). The receptors derive from a woman between 35 and 50 years old with acute COVID-19.

A word on this clone: A much larger clonotype is one base distant, so this may be a read error. This rearrangement joins TRBV4-1 to TRBJ1-3, with 7 nucleotides matching TRBD1. Looked up from germline, CDR1 is MGHRA and CDR2 is YSYEKL. Unmatched junction bases numbered 1, after V lost 2 bases and J lost 0 bases. CDR3 length: 15 amino acids. DNA of the CDR3: TGCGCCAGCAGCCAATGGGACAGCTCTGGAAACACCATATATTTT. Amino acids: CASSQWDSSGNTIYF.

V gene TRBV9 combines with J gene TRBJ1-3; D perhaps matches TRBD1 (6 bases). The V end lost 3 bases, the J end lost 4 bases, and 11 bases lay between the germline ends. Germline V CDR1 and CDR2: SGDLS, YYNGEE. The CDR3 consists of 14 residues. CDR3 in DNA: TGTGCCAGCAGCGAAACAGGGACAGGAAACACCATATATTTT. It yields the protein CASSETGTGNTIYF.

The rearrangement joins TRBV5-1 to TRBJ1-2; tentatively, D is TRBD1 (6 bases). The CDR3 contains 16 residues. The germline V gene has CDR1 SGHRS and CDR2 YFSETQ. Trimming removed 0 bases at V and 1 base at J, with 13 bases between. The CDR3 protein is CASSLASPRGNYGYTF. CDR3 nucleotides: TGCGCCAGCAGCTTGGCCTCACCCAGGGGTAACTATGGCTACACCTTC.